Each of the 9 T cell receptor beta chains below was sequenced from the same sample in a study of blood T cell repertoires in COVID-19. Some clones are missing from TCRdb's copy, which holds only in-frame ones; the method was immunoSEQ multiplex PCR. The table shows approximately 130,000 clones, with approximately 77% occurring only once. Sequencing was done on a sample of peripheral blood. These receptors came from a man at least 80 years old with acute or convalescent COVID-19.

In its sample, this clone was seen a few times. The chain couples TRBV28 to TRBJ1-6; D is possibly TRBD1 (5 bases). This CDR3 contains 15 residues. Germline CDR1 and CDR2: MDHEN and SYDVKM. The V end lost 7 bases, the J end lost 3 bases, and 13 bases lay between the germline ends. CDR3 in DNA: TGTGCCAGCAAGTTTGGACAAATCTATAATTCACCCCTCCACTTT. This translates into CASKFGQIYNSPLHF.

J is TRBJ2-7 and V is TRBV3-1 (or the pseudogene TRBV3-2), with a weak D call TRBD1 (5 bases). With 2 bases removed from V and 0 bases from J, the gap between germline ends came to 5 bases. Germline CDR1 is LGHDT and CDR2 is YNNKEL (reference sequence). The CDR3 is 13 amino acids. The CDR3 region is CASSQQGSYEQYF. CDR3 nucleotides: TGTGCCAGCAGCCAACAGGGCTCCTACGAGCAGTACTTC.

The V and J genes are TRBV5-6 and TRBJ1-6; D uncertain. Trimming took off 3 bases at V and 6 bases at J, with 13 bases between the two ends. This CDR3 contains 15 residues. Germline V CDR1 and CDR2: SGHDT, YYEEEE. CDR3 nucleotides: TGTGCCAGCAGCTCTAACCTGGCGGCTAATTCACCCCTCCACTTT. Protein: CASSSNLAANSPLHF.

This chain joins TRBV29-1 and TRBJ2-4; tentatively, D is TRBD1 (5 bases). V dropped 7 bases and J dropped 4 bases, with 8 bases sitting between them. Per germline, CDR1 SQVTM and CDR2 ANQGSEA. The CDR3 length is 11 residues. DNA of the CDR3: TGCAGCGGGGGCCAGAAAAACATTCAGTACTTC. This sequence encodes CSGGQKNIQYF.

The chain recombines TRBV25-1 with TRBJ2-1, with D possibly being TRBD1 (6 bases). CDR3 length: 16 amino acids. Per the germline V gene, CDR1 is MGHDK and CDR2 is SYGVNS. The V and J ends lost 3 bases and 5 bases respectively, with 17 bases between them. CDR3: CASSDVVGAQDNEQFF. CDR3 sequence (DNA): TGTGCCAGCAGTGATGTAGTGGGGGCGCAGGACAATGAGCAGTTCTTC.

V usage is TRBV11-2 and J usage is TRBJ2-7, with a tentative D call TRBD1 (6 bases). Germline V gives CDR1 SGHAT, CDR2 FQNNGV. CDR3 length: 14 residues. Trimming shortened V by 4 bases and J by 2 bases, and 12 bases separated the two germline ends. This CDR3 reads CASSSTTGPYEQYF. For the CDR3, the DNA is TGTGCCAGCAGCTCGACGACAGGTCCCTACGAGCAGTACTTC.

This clone was seen many times. This rearrangement joins TRBV12-5 to TRBJ2-2; D possibly corresponds to TRBD2 (5 bases). V was pared by 5 bases and J by 2 bases, with 12 bases between. CDR1 is LGHNT, CDR2 FRNRAP, per germline. The CDR3 is made up of 15 amino acids. The CDR3, as DNA: TGTGCTAGTGGTCCCAGCGGATTTAACACCGGGGAGCTGTTTTTT. It yields the protein CASGPSGFNTGELFF.

The genes are TRBV5-1 and TRBJ1-3; D gene ambiguous. Germline CDR1 SGHRS, CDR2 YFSETQ. V lost 1 base and J lost 1, with 15 bases in between. The CDR3 loop spans 17 amino acids. As DNA, the CDR3 is TGCGCCAGCAGCTTGAGTGCGATTACGGAGTCTGGAAACACCATATATTTT. Translation gives CASSLSAITESGNTIYF.

This clone showed up just a few times. The rearrangement links TRBV4-2 to TRBJ1-5; D unclear. The germline gives CDR1 LGHNA, CDR2 YNFKEQ. There are 12 residues in the CDR3. Trimming pared 1 base from V and 6 bases from J, leaving 4 bases between. CDR3 protein: CASSQVGQPQHF. The CDR3 nucleotides are TGTGCCAGCAGCCAAGTCGGTCAGCCCCAGCATTTT.